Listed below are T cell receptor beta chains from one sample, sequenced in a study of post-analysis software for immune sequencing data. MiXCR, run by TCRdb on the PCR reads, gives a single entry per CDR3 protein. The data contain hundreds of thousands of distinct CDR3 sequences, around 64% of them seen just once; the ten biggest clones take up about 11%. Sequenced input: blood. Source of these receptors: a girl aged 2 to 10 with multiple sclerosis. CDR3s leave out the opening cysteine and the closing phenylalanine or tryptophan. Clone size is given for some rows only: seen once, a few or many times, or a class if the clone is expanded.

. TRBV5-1 ASSNGQPAAQY
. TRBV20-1 SARDRGLVEYGYT
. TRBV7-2 ASSLAGARGNTIY
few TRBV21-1 ASSPLAANPYEQY
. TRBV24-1 ATSETGTSGTYNEQF
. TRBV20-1 SARIARNEQF
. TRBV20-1 SARQGAVYGYT
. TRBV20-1 SAIQGADNEQF
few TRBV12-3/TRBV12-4 ASTLTSGTYNEQF
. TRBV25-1 ASSDPTGRETQY
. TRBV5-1 ASEDPLMNTEAF
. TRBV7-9 ASSFYRENTEAF
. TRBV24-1 TTSDAAPSNEKLF
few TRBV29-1 SVLGTDSYNEQF